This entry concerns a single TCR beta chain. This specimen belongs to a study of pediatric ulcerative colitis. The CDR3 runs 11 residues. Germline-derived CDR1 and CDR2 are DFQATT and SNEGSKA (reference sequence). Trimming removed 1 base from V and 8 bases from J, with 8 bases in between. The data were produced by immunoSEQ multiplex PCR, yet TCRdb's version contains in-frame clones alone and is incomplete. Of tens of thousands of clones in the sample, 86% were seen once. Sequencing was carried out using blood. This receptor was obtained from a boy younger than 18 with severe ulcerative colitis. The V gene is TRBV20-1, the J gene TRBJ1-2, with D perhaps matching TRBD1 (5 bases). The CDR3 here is CSARAGTGYTF. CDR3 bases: TGCAGTGCTAGAGCAGGGACGGGCTACACCTTC.